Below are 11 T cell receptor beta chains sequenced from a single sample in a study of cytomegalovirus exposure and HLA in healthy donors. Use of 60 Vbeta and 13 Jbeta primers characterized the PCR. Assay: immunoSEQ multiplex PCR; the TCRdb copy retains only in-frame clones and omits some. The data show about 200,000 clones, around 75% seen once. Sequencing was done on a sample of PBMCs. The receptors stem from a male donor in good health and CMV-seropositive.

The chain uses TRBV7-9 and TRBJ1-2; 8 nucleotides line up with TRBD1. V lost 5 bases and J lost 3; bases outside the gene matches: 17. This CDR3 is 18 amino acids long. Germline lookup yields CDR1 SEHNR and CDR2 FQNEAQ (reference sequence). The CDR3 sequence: CASSVSLKWTGRDYGYTF. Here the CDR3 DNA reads TGTGCCAGCAGCGTGAGCCTTAAATGGACAGGGCGGGACTATGGCTACACCTTC.

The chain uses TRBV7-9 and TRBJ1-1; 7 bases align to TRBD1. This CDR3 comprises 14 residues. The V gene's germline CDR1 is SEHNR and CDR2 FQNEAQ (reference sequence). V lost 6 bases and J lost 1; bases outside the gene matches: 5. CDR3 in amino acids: CASSQDRQNTEAFF. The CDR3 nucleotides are TGTGCCAGCAGTCAGGACAGGCAGAACACTGAAGCTTTCTTT.

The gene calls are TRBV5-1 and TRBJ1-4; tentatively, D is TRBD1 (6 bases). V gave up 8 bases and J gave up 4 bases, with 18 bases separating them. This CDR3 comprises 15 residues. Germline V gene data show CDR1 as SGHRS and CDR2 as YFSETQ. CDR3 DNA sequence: TGCGCCAGTGGAACCGGGGGGCAACTTAATGAAAAACTGTTTTTT. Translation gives CASGTGGQLNEKLFF.

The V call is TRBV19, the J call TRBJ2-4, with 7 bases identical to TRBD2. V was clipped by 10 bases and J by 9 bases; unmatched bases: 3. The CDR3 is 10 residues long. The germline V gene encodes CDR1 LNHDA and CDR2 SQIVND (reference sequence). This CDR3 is CATGGIIQYF. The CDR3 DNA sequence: TGTGCCACCGGGGGGATCATTCAGTACTTC.

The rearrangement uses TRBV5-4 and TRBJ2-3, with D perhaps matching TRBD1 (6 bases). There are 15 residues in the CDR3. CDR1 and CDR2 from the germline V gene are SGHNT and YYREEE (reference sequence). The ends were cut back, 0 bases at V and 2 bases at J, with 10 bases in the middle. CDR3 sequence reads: CASSLGTAFTDTQYF. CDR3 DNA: TGTGCCAGCAGCTTGGGGACAGCTTTCACAGATACGCAGTATTTT.

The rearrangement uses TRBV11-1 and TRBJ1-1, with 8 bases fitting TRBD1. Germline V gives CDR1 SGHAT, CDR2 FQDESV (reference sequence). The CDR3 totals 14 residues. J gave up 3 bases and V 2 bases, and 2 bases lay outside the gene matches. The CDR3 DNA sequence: TGTGCCAGCAGCTTAACGGACAGGGACACTGAAGCTTTCTTT. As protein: CASSLTDRDTEAFF. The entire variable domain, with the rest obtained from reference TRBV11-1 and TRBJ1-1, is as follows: EAEVAQSPRYKITEKSQAVAFWCDPISGHATLYWYRQILGQGPELLVQFQDESVVDDSQLPKDRFSAERLKGVDSTLKIQPAELGDSAMYLCASSLTDRDTEAFFGQGTRLTVV.

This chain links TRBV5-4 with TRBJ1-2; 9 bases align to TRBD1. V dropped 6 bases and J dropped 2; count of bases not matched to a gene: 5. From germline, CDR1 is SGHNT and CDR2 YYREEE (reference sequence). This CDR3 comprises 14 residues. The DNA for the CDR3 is TGTGCCAGCAACAGGGACAGGGCAAACTATGGCTACACCTTC. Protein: CASNRDRANYGYTF.

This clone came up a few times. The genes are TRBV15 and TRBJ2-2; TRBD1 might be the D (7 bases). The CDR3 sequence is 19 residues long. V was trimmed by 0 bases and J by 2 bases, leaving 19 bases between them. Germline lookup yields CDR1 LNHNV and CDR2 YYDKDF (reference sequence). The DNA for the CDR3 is TGTGCCACCAGCAGAGAATTAAACGGAGGGGGCAAAAACACCGGGGAGCTGTTTTTT. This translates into CATSRELNGGGKNTGELFF.

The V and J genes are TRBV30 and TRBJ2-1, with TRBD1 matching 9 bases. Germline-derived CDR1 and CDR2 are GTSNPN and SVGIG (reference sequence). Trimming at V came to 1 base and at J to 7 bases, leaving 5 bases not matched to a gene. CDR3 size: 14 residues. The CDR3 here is CAWSAGTGINEQFF. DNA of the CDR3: TGTGCCTGGAGTGCGGGGACAGGGATTAATGAGCAGTTCTTC.

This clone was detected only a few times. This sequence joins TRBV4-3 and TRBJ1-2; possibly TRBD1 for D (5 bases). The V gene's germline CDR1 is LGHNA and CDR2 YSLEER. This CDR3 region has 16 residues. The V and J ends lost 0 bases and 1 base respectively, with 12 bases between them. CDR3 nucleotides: TGCGCCAGCAGCCAAGATCCGCGACAGTTTAACTATGGCTACACCTTC. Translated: CASSQDPRQFNYGYTF.

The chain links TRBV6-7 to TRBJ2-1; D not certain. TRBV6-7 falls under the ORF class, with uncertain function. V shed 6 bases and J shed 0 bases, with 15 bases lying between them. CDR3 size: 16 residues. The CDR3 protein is CASRLWAPGSYNEQFF. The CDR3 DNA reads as TGTGCCAGCAGACTTTGGGCGCCCGGCTCCTACAATGAGCAGTTCTTC.